Reported below is one T cell receptor (beta chain). What this receptor recognizes is not known. There are no base qualities to consult, and no much larger clone falls within one base. Receptor libraries were prepared by 5' RACE. TCRdb records Illumina HiSeq 2500 as the sequencer. A second 7 to 11 cycle PCR used a sample-barcoded 5' primer and a J-beta primer mix. A unique molecular identifier was introduced onto each TCR beta cDNA molecule by a template-switch 5' adaptor carrying 12 random nucleotides. Each sample yielded at least 3 million CDR3-containing paired-end reads. First-strand cDNA was synthesized from all RNA with the Mint cDNA synthesis kit, primed by a TRBC-specific oligonucleotide. Following uracil-DNA glycosylase treatment, a first 18-cycle PCR with universal primers M1SS and BC2_uni_R was performed on all cDNA. Concerning the study's data processing: Each sample was normalized by randomly selecting 1 million high-quality reads, each carrying a distinct molecular identifier. Reads sharing molecular identifiers were discarded rather than binned into consensus sequences. MiTCR, run with a Q25 quality threshold and the strictest error-elimination algorithm, handled CDR3 identification, clonotype clustering and error correction. A nonparametric unseen species model using Euler transformation provided a lower-bound estimate of total TCR beta diversity. TCRdb reran the public reads through fastp at Q25 and MiXCR, keeping productive beta chains. Each entry merges the rows of one CDR3 protein and shows their most common DNA and genes. The V and J calls and clone size are TCRdb's, not the authors'. The sample table shows around 1,600,000 distinct CDR3 sequences, and approximately 43% are seen once. About 3.8% of the sample is held by the ten biggest clonotypes.

These data come from a study of blood T cells in healthy people across ages (dated by TCRdb to between 2014 and 2016). General notes on the study: In model experiments, roughly one uniquely barcoded TCR beta cDNA molecule per two T cells was captured by template switching. Donors of different ages were randomly distributed across sequencing lanes to avoid experimental bias. The study measured age-related changes in TCR beta repertoire diversity using deep sequencing normalized with unique cDNA molecular identifiers. Using the same blood draw, the study looked at two additional independent replicas of 1 million unique cDNA reads for two donors, one aged 18 to 29 and the other aged 80 or older. Four age groups were formed from the donors: young (average 16 years), middle-aged (around 39), aged (around 62) and long-lived (82). The research as a whole found: Observed TCR beta diversity per million T cells fell roughly linearly with age, and a significant reduction was already apparent by age around 39. Because the CMV infection status of the donors was unknown, age-related changes in expanded clonotypes may potentially have been confounded. Because profiling used bulk unsorted PBMCs, naive and antigen-experienced compartments could not be compared conclusively. The percentage of naive T cells measured by flow cytometry correlated strongly with observed TCR beta diversity. Compared with the aged group, the long-lived group had more naive CD4+ T cells, fewer expanded clones and increased TCR diversity, a pattern suggesting age selection. Estimates of total diversity from one million sequenced T cells were regarded as lower bounds and underestimates.

The donors were some 39 Caucasian individuals from Russia, aged roughly 6 to 100 years, who were systemically healthy. Each donor gave about 10 milliliters of peripheral blood, drawn into EDTA-treated Vacutainer tubes. Ficoll-Paque density-gradient centrifugation was used to isolate PBMCs, with at least 7 million per sample. Trizol reagent was used to extract total RNA from the PBMCs, yielding at least 5.5 micrograms per sample. For every donor, an aliquot of PBMCs went through flow cytometry to measure the percentages of naive CD45RAhigh/CD27high T cells. The V end loses 5 bases and the J end loses 4 bases, and a stretch of 14 bases separates them. The CDR3, cysteine through phenylalanine, is 14 amino acids long. Of all the DNA, just the CDR3 is kept, 42 bases in frame from base 1. For CDR1 and CDR2, the germline V gene (reference sequence) lists SEHNR and FQNEAQ.

The chain is made from TRBV7-9 and TRBJ2-5; the D element could tentatively be TRBD1 or TRBD2, as 5 bases agree for each. Sequencing used blood. The source of this sequence is a woman aged 18-35 years in good health. CDR3 sequence: CASSPVGESETQYF. The DNA is as follows: TGTGCCAGCAGCCCTGTGGGGGAATCAGAGACCCAGTACTTC.